These 22 T cell receptor beta chains came from one sample sequenced in a study of blood T cell repertoires in COVID-19. Assay used: immunoSEQ multiplex PCR; TCRdb lists only in-frame clones, some missing. The table has around 110,000 clones, 84% seen once. The sample was peripheral blood. Receptor source: a woman in her fifties or sixties with acute or convalescent COVID-19.

This clone came up once. This rearrangement joins TRBV7-9 to TRBJ1-1; D is unclear. The CDR3 length is 13 residues. Germline CDR1 reads SEHNR; CDR2 reads FQNEAQ (reference sequence). V lost 1 base, J lost 5 bases, and 8 bases lay in between. The CDR3 loop reads CASSLGLGTEAFF. The CDR3 bases are TGTGCCAGCAGCTTAGGACTTGGAACTGAAGCTTTCTTT.

The chain's CDR3 is CASSYSGTGTSPLHF. DNA of the CDR3: TGCGCCAGCAGCTATTCCGGGACAGGGACTTCACCCCTCCACTTT. This sequence joins TRBV5-1 and TRBJ1-6; 9 bases match TRBD1. The ends lost 3 bases at V and 9 bases at J; junction bases unmatched: 7. Germline V gene data show CDR1 as SGHRS and CDR2 as YFSETQ. The CDR3 spans 15 residues.

The chain joins TRBV10-3 to TRBJ1-1; 7 bases align to TRBD1. CDR1 and CDR2 from the germline V gene are ENHRY and SYGVKD. This CDR3 spans 14 amino acids. Trimming at V came to 4 bases and at J to 1 base, leaving 3 bases not matched to a gene. The CDR3 DNA follows: TGTGCCATCAGTGGACAGGGAGGGAACACTGAAGCTTTCTTT. Translated, it gives CAISGQGGNTEAFF.

The rearrangement links TRBV19 to TRBJ2-2; 10 nucleotides align to TRBD2. The J segment lost 5 bases and the V segment lost 6 bases, leaving 6 bases of the junction unmatched. There are 15 residues in the CDR3. Per the germline V gene, CDR1 is LNHDA and CDR2 is SQIVND (reference sequence). In nucleotides, the CDR3 is TGTGCCAGTAGGAGCGGGGGGGTTGAAACCGGGGAGCTGTTTTTT. Translated: CASRSGGVETGELFF.

The chain joins TRBV3-1 (or the pseudogene TRBV3-2) to TRBJ2-3; D remains unclear. The V gene lost 1 base and the J gene lost 4 bases, with 12 bases spanning the gap. Germline V gives CDR1 LGHDT, CDR2 YNNKEL (reference sequence). The CDR3 covers 15 residues. CDR3 sequence reads: CASSQVAAVPDTQYF. DNA of the CDR3: TGTGCCAGCAGCCAAGTTGCTGCGGTTCCAGATACGCAGTATTTT.

The V gene is TRBV4-1, the J gene TRBJ1-6; a possible D gene is TRBD1 (5 bases). The CDR3 consists of 17 residues. V lost 5 bases to trimming and J lost 10 bases, with 24 bases between them. Germline lookup yields CDR1 MGHRA and CDR2 YSYEKL. This CDR3 reads CASSVSPRGGGRSPLHF. The CDR3 DNA reads as TGCGCCAGCAGCGTTAGCCCGAGGGGCGGGGGACGGTCACCCCTCCACTTT.

V is TRBV7-3 and J is TRBJ2-1; 8 bases agree with TRBD2. Germline lookup yields CDR1 SGHTA and CDR2 FQGTGA. V was clipped by 4 bases and J by 4 bases; unmatched bases: 6. The CDR3 is 15 amino acids. The chain's CDR3 is CASSSSGTSYNEQFF. The CDR3 region has the DNA TGTGCCAGCAGCTCCTCCGGGACTAGTTACAATGAGCAGTTCTTC.

The chain couples TRBV5-1 to TRBJ1-2; unclear D gene. The CDR3 has 14 residues. The germline V gene has CDR1 SGHRS and CDR2 YFSETQ. Trimming took off 4 bases at V and 5 bases at J, with 15 bases between the two ends. In nucleotides, the CDR3 is TGCGCCAGCAGCCCTGCCGGGTCGACTTATGGCTACACCTTC. As protein: CASSPAGSTYGYTF.

To note about this clone: The sample holds other DNA sequences that translate to the same CDR3. The chain employs TRBV24-1 and TRBJ2-3; D is unresolved. This CDR3 has 13 amino acids. Germline CDR1 and CDR2: KGHDR and SFDVKD. V lost 3 bases and J lost 2, with 5 bases in between. CDR3 DNA sequence: TGTGCCACCAGTGATGGCCACACAGATACGCAGTATTTT. Translating gives CATSDGHTDTQYF.

V gene TRBV5-1 combines with J gene TRBJ2-3; possible D gene TRBD1, 5 bases. V was trimmed by 0 bases and J by 0 bases, leaving 11 bases between them. The germline CDR1 and CDR2 sequences are SGHRS and YFSETQ. The CDR3 spans 16 residues. The CDR3 nucleotides read TGCGCCAGCAGCTTGGAGGGCAGGGATAGCACAGATACGCAGTATTTT. This codes for CASSLEGRDSTDTQYF. The full variable domain, in which reference TRBV5-1 and TRBJ2-3 provide the parts outside the CDR3, is KAGVTQTPRYLIKTRGQQVTLSCSPISGHRSVSWYQQTPGQGLQFLFEYFSETQRNKGNFPGRFSGRQFSNSRSEMNVSTLELGDSALYLCASSLEGRDSTDTQYFGPGTRLTVL.

This clone showed up just a few times. This sequence joins TRBV2 and TRBJ1-6, with a possible D match to TRBD1 (5 bases). Germline V gene sequence: CDR1 SNHLY, CDR2 FYNNEI. Trimming cost V 6 bases and J 10 bases, with 16 bases left between them. The CDR3 length is 14 residues. Here the CDR3 reads CASSADTNYSPLHF. In DNA, the CDR3 is TGTGCCAGCAGCGCGGACACCAACTACTCACCCCTCCACTTT. The full variable domain, completed using reference TRBV2 and TRBJ1-6, is EPEVTQTPSHQVTQMGQEVILRCVPISNHLYFYWYRQILGQKVEFLVSFYNNEISEKSEIFDDQFSVERPDGSNFTLKIRSTKLEDSAMYFCASSADTNYSPLHFGNGTRLTVT.

V usage is TRBV27 and J usage is TRBJ2-1; TRBD2 matches at 14 bases. The V gene's germline CDR1 is MNHEY and CDR2 SMNVEV (reference sequence). With 3 bases clipped from V and 1 base from J, the junction kept 8 bases outside the gene matches. This CDR3 is 19 amino acids long. The chain's CDR3 is CASSFVPGLAGVSYNEQFF. CDR3 in DNA: TGTGCCAGCAGTTTCGTCCCGGGACTAGCGGGGGTTTCCTACAATGAGCAGTTCTTC.

The chain couples TRBV5-1 to TRBJ1-6; D is perhaps TRBD1 (5 bases). This CDR3 has 16 amino acids. Germline V gives CDR1 SGHRS, CDR2 YFSETQ. Trimming took 3 bases from V and 7 from J, leaving 17 bases between them. CDR3 sequence reads: CASSYTGGLINSPLHF. CDR3 nucleotide sequence: TGCGCCAGCAGCTATACCGGGGGTCTGATAAATTCACCCCTCCACTTT.

The rearrangement joins TRBV4-1 to TRBJ1-3; D possibly corresponds to TRBD1 (5 bases). V was trimmed by 1 base and J by 0 bases, leaving 13 bases between them. There are 17 residues in the CDR3. Germline loops: CDR1 MGHRA, CDR2 YSYEKL. The DNA of the CDR3 is TGCGCCAGCAGCCAAGGAGGGGCGGGGACCTCTGGAAACACCATATATTTT. Translating gives CASSQGGAGTSGNTIYF.

CDR3 protein: CASSFQAREKLFF. In DNA form, the CDR3 reads TGTGCCAGCAGTTTCCAGGCACGGGAAAAACTGTTTTTT. The chain employs TRBV27 and TRBJ1-4; D gene ambiguous. Per the germline V gene, CDR1 is MNHEY and CDR2 is SMNVEV (reference sequence). CDR3 length: 13 residues. Trimming stripped 3 bases from V and 8 bases from J, with 10 bases between. Looking up the rest from reference TRBV27 and TRBJ1-4 gives the full variable domain: EAQVTQNPRYLITVTGKKLTVTCSQNMNHEYMSWYRQDPGLGLRQIYYSMNVEVTDKGDVPEGYKVSRKEKRNFPLILESPSPNQTSLYFCASSFQAREKLFFGSGTQLSVL.

This clone was recorded a few times. The chain carries TRBV5-4 and TRBJ2-2; 13 bases line up with TRBD2. The V segment lost 1 base and the J segment 6 bases; nucleotides outside the gene matches: 3. This CDR3 is 16 amino acids long. Germline loops: CDR1 SGHNT, CDR2 YYREEE (reference sequence). For the CDR3, the DNA is TGTGCCAGCAGCTTGTTTGGACTAGCGGGAGCCGGGGAGCTGTTTTTT. It is translated as CASSLFGLAGAGELFF.

The chain joins TRBV6-6 to TRBJ2-5; 7 bases are shared with TRBD2. The J segment lost 1 base and the V segment lost 6 bases, leaving 8 bases of the junction unmatched. CDR1 is MNHNY, CDR2 SVGAGI, per germline (reference sequence). The CDR3 covers 15 residues. CDR3 sequence (DNA): TGTGCCAGCAGCCAACGGCGGGGGACCCAAGAGACCCAGTACTTC. Its translation: CASSQRRGTQETQYF.

J is TRBJ2-3 and V is TRBV5-1; possible D gene TRBD1, 6 bases. Germline CDR1 reads SGHRS; CDR2 reads YFSETQ. Trimming shortened V by 7 bases and J by 5 bases, and 17 bases separated the two germline ends. This CDR3 is built from 14 residues. The CDR3 region is CASRLGGIRDTQYF. The CDR3 DNA reads as TGCGCCAGCCGGTTAGGGGGTATCAGAGATACGCAGTATTTT.

This chain links TRBV7-6 with TRBJ1-1, with TRBD1 matching over 8 bases. The CDR3 has 18 residues. Trimming cost V 5 bases and J 4 bases; bases outside gene matches: 18. Germline V CDR1 and CDR2: SGHVS, FNYEAQ. The CDR3 sequence: CASSPHPGGAYSSTEAFF. CDR3 DNA sequence: TGTGCCAGCAGCCCCCACCCAGGGGGCGCATATTCCAGCACTGAAGCTTTCTTT.

The chain combines TRBV7-9 with TRBJ2-1, with 11 bases that match TRBD2. CDR1 and CDR2 (germline): SEHNR, FQNEAQ (reference sequence). V lost 5 bases to trimming and J lost 6 bases; unmatched junction nucleotides: 9. The CDR3 length is 16 residues. CDR3 DNA: TGTGCCAGCAGCCCCCGACTAGCGGGGATCGGCAATGAGCAGTTCTTC. This codes for CASSPRLAGIGNEQFF.

The rearrangement uses TRBV5-1 and TRBJ2-1, with TRBD2 identical over 10 bases. CDR1 SGHRS and CDR2 YFSETQ come from the germline V gene. CDR3 length: 19 residues. J gave up 1 base and V 0 bases, and 10 bases lay outside the gene matches. The CDR3 DNA sequence: TGCGCCAGCAGCTTGGGGATAGCGGGAGGCCGTTCGTCCTACAATGAGCAGTTCTTC. The encoded protein is CASSLGIAGGRSSYNEQFF.

The chain links TRBV18 to TRBJ2-7, with 9 bases matching TRBD2. From germline, CDR1 is KGHSH and CDR2 LQKENI. Trimming at V came to 2 bases and at J to 6 bases, leaving 8 bases not matched to a gene. The CDR3 is 15 residues long. The CDR3 sequence: CASSPDAGGNPEQYF. CDR3 bases: TGTGCCAGCTCACCAGACGCGGGGGGGAACCCCGAGCAGTACTTC. The complete variable domain, with remaining parts taken from reference TRBV18 and TRBJ2-7, reads NAGVMQNPRHLVRRRGQEARLRCSPMKGHSHVYWYRQLPEEGLKFMVYLQKENIIDESGMPKERFSAEFPKEGPSILRIQQVVRGDSAAYFCASSPDAGGNPEQYFGPGTRLTVT.